The source of this T cell receptor beta chain is a study of shared clonotypes between healthy human individuals. V dropped 5 bases and J dropped 5 bases, with 12 bases sitting between them. CDR3 length: 14 amino acids. CDR1 SGHVS and CDR2 FQNEAQ come from the germline V gene. The table came from immunoSEQ multiplex PCR; TCRdb's copy has only in-frame clones and leaves some out. Seen here are hundreds of thousands of clones, roughly 70% observed once, and the top ten hold under 2%. This sequence joins TRBV7-8 and TRBJ2-2; D not certain. Sequencing used memory CD4+ T cells sorted from blood. Stated subset: CD45RA-negative fraction. The receptor's source is a young woman in good health. The CDR3 DNA reads as TGTGCCAGCAGCAAATCGGCGCCGACCGGGGAGCTGTTTTTT. Translated, it gives CASSKSAPTGELFF.